The present entry profiles one T cell receptor beta chain with its context. There are 14 residues in the CDR3. The V gene end was trimmed by 8 bases and the J gene end by 7 bases; junction bases not matched to a gene: 10. In germline, CDR1 is LGHNT, CDR2 FRNRAP. This specimen comes from a study of blood T cell repertoires in COVID-19. In the authors' methods: Using reference gene primer amplification, nucleated cell counts were estimated. Produced via immunoSEQ multiplex PCR; TCRdb's table is partial and in-frame only. V and J calls and clone size are copied from that table; D and trimming were computed from the DNA. The table includes about 170,000 clones, roughly 80% detected once.

This clonotype was obtained from a woman aged 70-85 years with COVID-19, enrolled during active disease. The sample comprised peripheral blood. The chain uses TRBV12-5 and TRBJ1-1; TRBD1 agrees at 10 bases. CDR3 region: CASHTGTGALEAFF. CDR3 DNA sequence: TGTGCTAGTCACACCGGGACAGGGGCCCTTGAAGCTTTCTTT.